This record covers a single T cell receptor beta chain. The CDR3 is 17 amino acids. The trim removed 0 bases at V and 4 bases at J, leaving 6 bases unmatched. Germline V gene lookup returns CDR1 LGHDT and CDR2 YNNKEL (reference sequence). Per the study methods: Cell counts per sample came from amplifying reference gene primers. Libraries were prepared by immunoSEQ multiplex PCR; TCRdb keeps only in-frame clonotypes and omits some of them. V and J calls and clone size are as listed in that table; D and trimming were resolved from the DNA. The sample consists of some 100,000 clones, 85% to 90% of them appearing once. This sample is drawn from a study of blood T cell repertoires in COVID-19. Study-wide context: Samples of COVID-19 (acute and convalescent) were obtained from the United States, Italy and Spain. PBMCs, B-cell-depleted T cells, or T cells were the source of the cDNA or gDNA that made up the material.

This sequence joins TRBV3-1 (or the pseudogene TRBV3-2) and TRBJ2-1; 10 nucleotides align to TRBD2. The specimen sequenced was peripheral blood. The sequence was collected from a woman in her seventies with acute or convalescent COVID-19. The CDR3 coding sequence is TGTGCCAGCAGCCAAGAACTCTCTAGCGGGAGTTACAATGAGCAGTTCTTC. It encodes CASSQELSSGSYNEQFF.